This T cell receptor beta chain was captured in a study of T cell responses to AZD1222 COVID-19 vaccine. Study observations and caveats: Vaccine-associated CD4 TCRs ranged over spike, dominating at 160-218 and 743-854. As reported, nearly half of all spike-specific TCRs target variant regions that are unmutated.

TCRdb's copy holds only in-frame clones and misses some; the assay was immunoSEQ multiplex PCR. The repertoire includes about 150,000 clones, 80% to 90% of them detected once, and 6.9% sits in the top ten. Turning to this clone: What it binds is unknown.

The source material was peripheral blood, sampled after recovery from COVID-19. This TCR was sampled from an adult who had recovered from COVID-19.

This CDR3 is CSAPRGDLNTEAFF. CDR3 DNA: TGCAGCGCCCCAAGGGGGGATTTGAACACTGAAGCTTTCTTT. The chain carries TRBV29-1 and TRBJ1-1; tentative D call: TRBD1 (6 bases). Germline V gene lookup returns CDR1 SQVTM and CDR2 ANQGSEA. Trimming pared 7 bases from V and 0 bases from J, leaving 15 bases between. The length of the CDR3 is 14 residues.